The 5 T cell receptor beta chains presented below share a single source sample, sequenced in a study of shared clonotypes between healthy human individuals. Data came from immunoSEQ multiplex PCR; TCRdb stores just in-frame clones and leaves some out. The repertoire has some 2.1 million clones, about 95% of them found once; the top ten carry around 0.13%. What was sequenced was naive CD4+ T cells sorted from blood. This sample's subset: CD45RA+ positively selected. The receptors shown here come from a man aged 18 to 30 in good health.

The rearrangement uses TRBV7-2 and TRBJ2-4, with TRBD1 matching over 8 bases. Per the germline V gene, CDR1 is SGHTA and CDR2 is FQGNSA. The V gene end was trimmed by 1 base and the J gene end by 7 bases; junction bases not matched to a gene: 6. The CDR3 runs 15 residues. The CDR3 loop reads CASSLVGTGGNIQYF. The CDR3 DNA follows: TGTGCCAGCAGCTTAGTCGGAACAGGGGGGAACATTCAGTACTTC.

This clone is a singleton in its sample. The V call is TRBV11-3, the J call TRBJ2-2; 8 bases agree with TRBD1. The trim removed 5 bases at V and 4 bases at J, leaving 6 bases unmatched. The CDR3 totals 15 residues. Germline CDR1 reads SGHNT; CDR2 reads YENEEA. Here the CDR3 DNA reads TGTGCCAGCAGCGCACAGGGGGAGAGCACCGGGGAGCTGTTTTTT. This sequence encodes CASSAQGESTGELFF. The full variable domain, in which reference TRBV11-3 and TRBJ2-2 provide the parts outside the CDR3, is EAGVVQSPRYKIIEKKQPVAFWCNPISGHNTLYWYLQNLGQGPELLIRYENEEAVDDSQLPKDRFSAERLKGVDSTLKIQPAELGDSAVYLCASSAQGESTGELFFGEGSRLTVL.

The chain carries TRBV7-9 and TRBJ2-5; possible D gene TRBD2, 5 bases. Trimming shortened V by 1 base and J by 5 bases, and 14 bases separated the two germline ends. This CDR3 spans 15 amino acids. Germline V lookup: CDR1 SEHNR, CDR2 FQNEAQ (reference sequence). The CDR3 DNA reads TGTGCCAGCAGCTTAGTACGGGGTCGGTTGGAGACCCAGTACTTC. It translates to CASSLVRGRLETQYF.

The CDR3: CASSLRTVINYGYTF. CDR3 in DNA: TGTGCCAGCAGCTTGCGGACAGTCATCAACTATGGCTACACCTTC. The chain has TRBV11-1 and TRBJ1-2; possibly TRBD1 for D (6 bases). CDR1 SGHAT and CDR2 FQDESV come from the germline V gene (reference sequence). CDR3 length equals 15 residues. The germline V and J ends were trimmed by 3 bases and 2 bases, with 13 bases remaining between them.

A single count supports this clone. The rearrangement joins TRBV5-1 to TRBJ2-7; 13 positions agree with TRBD2. The V gene end was trimmed by 4 bases and the J gene end by 5 bases; junction bases not matched to a gene: 3. Germline V gives CDR1 SGHRS, CDR2 YFSETQ. This CDR3 region has 14 residues. The CDR3 sequence: CASSPGLAGDEQYF. CDR3 DNA: TGCGCCAGCAGCCCTGGACTAGCGGGGGACGAGCAGTACTTC.